This entry lists 9 T cell receptor beta chains sequenced from one sample in a study of type 1 regulatory T cells. One entry per CDR3 protein, called by TCRdb with MiXCR from the reads. The table lists tens of thousands of distinct CDR3 sequences, approximately 60% of them singletons, with 1.5% to 2% in the top ten. Their target antigens are unknown. Sample: cultured non-Tr1 T cells, either the whole culture or a sorted T cell fraction (not recorded which). These receptors all come from a human donor in good health.

This clonotype was observed a handful of times. The gene calls are TRBV5-5 and TRBJ2-1; D is possibly TRBD2 (6 bases). V was clipped by 4 bases and J by 0 bases, with 17 bases between them. Germline-derived CDR1 and CDR2 are SGHKS and YYEKEE (reference sequence). This CDR3 is 17 amino acids long. Written as DNA, the CDR3 is TGTGCCAGCAGCCGAGGTGGCGGGGCTAACTCCTACAATGAGCAGTTCTTC. This gives the protein CASSRGGGANSYNEQFF.

The V call is TRBV20-1, the J call TRBJ1-5; TRBD1 is a possible D gene (5 bases). CDR1 is DFQATT and CDR2 is SNEGSKA in the germline V gene (reference sequence). Trimming shortened V by 1 base and J by 2 bases, and 12 bases separated the two germline ends. The CDR3 is 15 residues long. Here the CDR3 DNA reads TGCAGTGCTAGAGCGGCGGGCAGGGGCAATCAGCCCCAGCATTTT. Its translation is CSARAAGRGNQPQHF.

This rearrangement joins TRBV20-1 to TRBJ2-7, with 7 positions matching TRBD1. Per the germline V gene, CDR1 is DFQATT and CDR2 is SNEGSKA (reference sequence). V was pared by 7 bases and J by 5 bases, with 14 bases of the junction left unmatched. The CDR3 length is 14 residues. The CDR3 sequence is CSVDDRDSLNEQYF. The CDR3 coding sequence is TGCAGTGTAGACGACCGGGACAGTCTGAACGAGCAGTACTTC.

This clonotype has a count of ten or more. The chain couples TRBV4-1 to TRBJ2-1; TRBD2 agrees at 9 bases. Germline CDR1 and CDR2: MGHRA and YSYEKL. V was pared by 4 bases and J by 2 bases, with 9 bases of the junction left unmatched. This CDR3 has 17 amino acids. CDR3 nucleotide sequence: TGCGCCAGCAGCCGAGGGGGTCTAGCGGGAACCTACAATGAGCAGTTCTTC. Translating it yields CASSRGGLAGTYNEQFF.

This clonotype was recorded only once. The chain is built from TRBV7-8 and TRBJ2-3; 7 bases are shared with TRBD2. The CDR3 loop spans 15 amino acids. The germline V gene encodes CDR1 SGHVS and CDR2 FQNEAQ. V shed 5 bases and J 2 bases; nucleotides not matched to a gene: 7. The CDR3 spells CASSAGTTHTDTQYF. CDR3 DNA sequence: TGTGCCAGCAGCGCAGGGACTACACACACAGATACGCAGTATTTT.

This sequence joins TRBV5-1 and TRBJ2-5; 10 bases match TRBD1. V lost 4 bases to trimming and J lost 0 bases; unmatched junction nucleotides: 3. Germline CDR1 is SGHRS and CDR2 is YFSETQ. The CDR3 totals 15 residues. The chain's CDR3 is CASSPGQGYQETQYF. Written as DNA, the CDR3 is TGCGCCAGCAGCCCGGGACAGGGGTACCAAGAGACCCAGTACTTC.

This chain connects TRBV19 to TRBJ1-2, with D possibly matching TRBD1 (5 bases). From germline, CDR1 is LNHDA and CDR2 SQIVND (reference sequence). Deletions cut 7 bases from V and 3 bases from J, with 21 bases between. This CDR3 comprises 16 residues. CDR3: CASKRGSRDLDYGYTF. The DNA of the CDR3 is TGTGCCAGTAAACGTGGATCCAGGGATTTAGACTATGGCTACACCTTC.

The V and J genes are TRBV28 and TRBJ2-7, with 7 bases identical to TRBD1. V lost 6 bases to trimming and J lost 5 bases; unmatched junction nucleotides: 4. The CDR3 totals 12 residues. CDR1 MDHEN and CDR2 SYDVKM come from the germline V gene. CDR3: CASRGQVDEQYF. CDR3 nucleotide sequence: TGTGCCAGCAGAGGACAGGTTGACGAGCAGTACTTC.

The chain carries TRBV28 and TRBJ2-7; TRBD2 is a possible D gene (5 bases). CDR1 and CDR2 from the germline V gene are MDHEN and SYDVKM. Trimming removed 6 bases from V and 2 bases from J, with 11 bases in between. This CDR3 has 13 amino acids. CDR3 in amino acids: CASRGAAAYEQYF. The CDR3 DNA reads as TGTGCCAGCAGGGGAGCGGCAGCCTACGAGCAGTACTTC.